These 23 T cell receptor beta chains originate from one sample sequenced in a study of post-analysis software for immune sequencing data. Every TCR beta cDNA library bore unique molecular identifiers. TCRdb ran MiXCR on the PCR reads and lists one entry per CDR3 protein. The data contain about 160,000 distinct CDR3 sequences, about 34% of them singletons. Sequencing used blood, obtained after autologous hematopoietic stem cell transplantation. The receptors originated from a girl aged 10 to 17 with multiple sclerosis.

In the case of this clonotype: The limits of the CDR3 on the DNA are not certain, so only TCRdb's listed CDR3 is given. V is TRBV28 and J is TRBJ2-1; TRBD2 was called by the table and not checked on the DNA. The CDR3 length equals 17 residues, ends included. Germline V gene sequence: CDR1 MDHEN, CDR2 SYDVKM. The CDR3: CASSSRGGSGRTHLRFF.

V gene TRBV7-2 combines with J gene TRBJ2-7, with a weak D call TRBD1 (6 bases). Trimming took off 0 bases at V and 1 base at J, with 19 bases between the two ends. Germline CDR1 SGHTA, CDR2 FQGNSA. The CDR3 runs to 18 residues. The CDR3 region has the DNA TGTGCCAGCAGCTTAGCTCACGGTGCACAGGGTTTTTCCTACGAGCAGTACTTC. Translating gives CASSLAHGAQGFSYEQYF. The whole variable domain, remainder taken from reference TRBV7-2 and TRBJ2-7, is GAGVSQSPSNKVTEKGKDVELRCDPISGHTALYWYRQSLGQGLEFLIYFQGNSAPDKSGLPSDRFSAERTGGSVSTLTIQRTQQEDSAVYLCASSLAHGAQGFSYEQYFGPGTRLTVT.

The DNA for the CDR3 is TGCAGTGCTAGAGGGGGACAGGGGCAAGAGACCCAGTACTTC. It specifies CSARGGQGQETQYF. This chain joins TRBV20-1 and TRBJ2-5; 10 nucleotides agree with TRBD1. The V gene's germline CDR1 is DFQATT and CDR2 SNEGSKA (reference sequence). With 1 base clipped from V and 2 bases from J, the junction kept 1 base outside the gene matches. This CDR3 has 14 amino acids.

This clonotype has a single count. A much larger clone lies a single base off, so this may be a read error. This chain joins TRBV10-3 and TRBJ2-5; 15 nucleotides match TRBD2. TRBJ2-7 explains the end of the DNA better; the J call may be wrong. Germline V gives CDR1 ENHRY, CDR2 SYGVKD. This CDR3 is 15 amino acids long. This CDR3 reads CAISPGLAGGGEQYF. The CDR3 region has the DNA TGTGCCATCAGTCCGGGACTAGCGGGAGGTGGCGAGCAGTACTTC.

Many counts were recorded for this clonotype. The chain links TRBV20-1 to TRBJ1-2; D unclear. Per germline, CDR1 DFQATT and CDR2 SNEGSKA (reference sequence). This CDR3 spans 16 amino acids. The V end lost 1 base, the J end lost 6 bases, and 21 bases lay between the germline ends. The CDR3 DNA reads as TGCAGTGCTAGAGCTTCTGGGCCGGCCGCTGGTGATGGCTACACCTTC. Translation: CSARASGPAAGDGYTF.

The chain joins TRBV29-1 to TRBJ2-5; D ambiguous. The CDR3 totals 13 residues. The germline V gene encodes CDR1 SQVTM and CDR2 ANQGSEA. Trimming cost V 1 base and J 5 bases, with 11 bases left between them. Written as DNA, the CDR3 is TGCAGCGTTGAAGTCTCAATGGGGGAGACCCAGTACTTC. This encodes CSVEVSMGETQYF.

The chain employs TRBV30 and TRBJ1-2; D is ambiguous. CDR3 length equals 12 residues. Germline assignment: CDR1 GTSNPN and CDR2 SVGIG (reference sequence). Between the trimmed V and J ends, which lost 0 bases and 9 bases, there was a span of 11 bases. The CDR3 spells CAWSVSHQSYTF. CDR3 bases: TGTGCCTGGAGTGTATCACACCAAAGCTACACCTTC.

The gene calls are TRBV7-6 and TRBJ2-1; D is tentatively TRBD1 or TRBD2 (5 bases each). The CDR3 covers 15 residues. Germline CDR1 reads SGHVS; CDR2 reads FNYEAQ. V was clipped by 6 bases and J by 4 bases, with 16 bases between them. CDR3 nucleotide sequence: TGTGCCAGCAGTAGTACCGGGGCCATTTACAATGAGCAGTTCTTC. It encodes CASSSTGAIYNEQFF.

This sequence joins TRBV14 and TRBJ2-1, with TRBD2 matching 10 bases. V was pared by 3 bases and J by 15 bases, with 11 bases of the junction left unmatched. CDR1 is SGHDN, CDR2 FVKESK, per germline. The CDR3 covers 14 residues. The CDR3 region has the DNA TGTGCCAGCAGCCAGCTAAAGGGGGCTAGCGGGAGGTTCTTC. Translation: CASSQLKGASGRFF.

CDR3 in amino acids: CASSYYRGTDTQYF. The CDR3 DNA is TGTGCCAGCAGTTACTACAGGGGTACGGATACGCAGTATTTT. The chain has TRBV6-5 and TRBJ2-3; 7 nucleotides match TRBD1. The CDR3 contains 14 residues. The V and J ends lost 1 base and 6 bases, in that order; junction bases with no gene match: 4. Germline CDR1 reads MNHEY; CDR2 reads SVGAGI.

This clonotype appeared a few times. The chain joins TRBV12-3 or TRBV12-4 to TRBJ2-1; the match to TRBD1 covers 9 bases. The CDR3 has 14 amino acids. Trimming at V came to 4 bases and at J to 9 bases, leaving 7 bases not matched to a gene. The CDR3 DNA reads as TGTGCCAGCAGTTCCGGGACAGGGACGGCTGAGCAGTTCTTC. Its protein product is CASSSGTGTAEQFF.

This clonotype was found a few times. The chain joins TRBV28 to TRBJ2-2; TRBD1 agrees at 7 bases. The CDR3 totals 16 residues. Per germline, CDR1 MDHEN and CDR2 SYDVKM. The J segment lost 5 bases and the V segment lost 4 bases, leaving 10 bases of the junction unmatched. CDR3 DNA sequence: TGTGCCAGCAGTTCCCCCGGGACAGAGATTACCGGGGAGCTGTTTTTT. As protein: CASSSPGTEITGELFF.

This clonotype came up a few times. V is TRBV28 and J is TRBJ2-7; 11 nucleotides line up with TRBD2. Losses at the gene ends were 6 bases for V and 5 bases for J; bases not matched to a gene: 9. This CDR3 has 15 residues. Germline V gives CDR1 MDHEN, CDR2 SYDVKM. Here the CDR3 reads CASSPNVAGGNEQYF. In DNA, the CDR3 is TGTGCCAGCAGCCCCAACGTAGCGGGAGGGAACGAGCAGTACTTC.

This clonotype was seen only once. V and J are TRBV7-2 and TRBJ2-1, with TRBD2 matching over 8 bases. The V and J ends lost 1 base and 12 bases, in that order; junction bases with no gene match: 11. From germline, CDR1 is SGHTA and CDR2 FQGNSA. The CDR3 is made up of 15 amino acids. CDR3 loop: CASSLGAGDEGGQFF. DNA for the CDR3: TGTGCCAGCAGCTTAGGAGCGGGAGATGAGGGTGGGCAGTTCTTC. Together with reference TRBV7-2 and TRBJ2-1, the CDR3 gives the full variable domain: GAGVSQSPSNKVTEKGKDVELRCDPISGHTALYWYRQSLGQGLEFLIYFQGNSAPDKSGLPSDRFSAERTGGSVSTLTIQRTQQEDSAVYLCASSLGAGDEGGQFFGPGTRLTVL.

The chain links TRBV2 to TRBJ1-6; maybe TRBD1 (6 bases). Germline V gives CDR1 SNHLY, CDR2 FYNNEI. The CDR3 totals 13 residues. Trimming stripped 8 bases from V and 6 bases from J, with 11 bases between. This chain's CDR3 is CASSDSRNSPLHF. CDR3 DNA sequence: TGTGCCAGCTCGGACAGCCGTAATTCACCCCTCCACTTT.

V is TRBV25-1 and J is TRBJ2-1; 7 bases fit TRBD2. This CDR3 is built from 16 residues. J gave up 10 bases and V 3 bases, and 15 bases lay outside the gene matches. Germline V gene sequence: CDR1 MGHDK, CDR2 SYGVNS. CDR3 region: CASSEPGLAAPQEQFF. The CDR3 DNA follows: TGTGCCAGCAGTGAGCCCGGGCTAGCGGCACCACAGGAGCAGTTCTTC.

The chain couples TRBV7-9 to TRBJ2-1; D not resolved. V was trimmed by 8 bases and J by 0 bases, leaving 8 bases between them. CDR1 and CDR2 (germline): SEHNR, FQNEAQ (reference sequence). The CDR3 consists of 13 residues. CDR3 nucleotides: TGTGCCAGCGGCGTCAGCTCCTACAATGAGCAGTTCTTC. Its translation is CASGVSSYNEQFF. Drawing the rest from reference TRBV7-9 and TRBJ2-1, the complete variable domain is DTGVSQNPRHKITKRGQNVTFRCDPISEHNRLYWYRQTLGQGPEFLTYFQNEAQLEKSRLLSDRFSAERPKGSFSTLEIQRTEQGDSAMYLCASGVSSYNEQFFGPGTRLTVL.

This clonotype was detected only a few times. The chain couples TRBV6-1 to TRBJ2-2, with TRBD2 matching 7 bases. The V gene end was trimmed by 1 base and the J gene end by 5 bases; junction bases not matched to a gene: 10. This CDR3 is built from 17 residues. Per germline, CDR1 MNHNS and CDR2 SASEGT. Written as DNA, the CDR3 is TGTGCCAGCAGTGAAGAGGGCTTGTGGGGAGGGACCGGGGAGCTGTTTTTT. Residues: CASSEEGLWGGTGELFF.

This clonotype has a handful of counts. The chain employs TRBV24-1 and TRBJ2-1, with 12 nucleotides matching TRBD2. After removal of 3 bases from V and 6 bases from J, the junction contained 14 bases not matched to a gene. Per the germline V gene, CDR1 is KGHDR and CDR2 is SFDVKD. The CDR3 is 19 residues long. CDR3 nucleotide sequence: TGTGCCACCAGTGATCCCTCGGTGGCTAGCGGGAGGGTGGGCAATGAGCAGTTCTTC. Encoded protein: CATSDPSVASGRVGNEQFF.

This clonotype was counted a few times. This chain connects TRBV20-1 to TRBJ1-2; 7 nucleotides align to TRBD1. The CDR3 spans 16 residues. Germline V CDR1 and CDR2: DFQATT, SNEGSKA (reference sequence). V trimming: 4 bases; J trimming: 3 bases; junction bases outside the gene matches: 14. CDR3 DNA sequence: TGCAGTGCTACGCCGAGGGGGCGGATTTTGGACTATGGCTACACCTTC. The encoded protein is CSATPRGRILDYGYTF.

V gene TRBV12-3 or TRBV12-4 combines with J gene TRBJ2-3; 7 nucleotides match TRBD2. V lost 5 bases and J lost 0; bases outside the gene matches: 5. The CDR3 is 15 residues long. The chain's CDR3 is CASSRGSASTDTQYF. The DNA for the CDR3 is TGTGCCAGCAGTCGCGGGAGTGCTAGCACAGATACGCAGTATTTT.

The chain joins TRBV9 to TRBJ2-3; D gene ambiguous. Deletions cut 3 bases from V and 6 bases from J, with 17 bases between. Germline V gene data show CDR1 as SGDLS and CDR2 as YYNGEE. This CDR3 spans 15 amino acids. The CDR3 DNA reads as TGTGCCAGCAGCGGCCAATTTACCTCTATGGATACGCAGTATTTT. Amino acid sequence: CASSGQFTSMDTQYF.

Only a few counts were recorded for this clonotype. The chain uses TRBV6-1 and TRBJ1-2, with D unclear. The CDR3 runs to 15 residues. Trimming left V 4 bases short and J 4 bases short, with 16 bases between. In germline, CDR1 is MNHNS, CDR2 SASEGT. The CDR3 DNA reads TGTGCCAGCAGTGTCTCCGGGCAACTCCGCTATGGCTACACCTTC. Translated: CASSVSGQLRYGYTF.